The source of this TCR beta chain is a study of blood T cells in healthy people across ages. Turning to the study itself: Per two T cells, about one barcoded beta molecule was captured through template switching.

This clonotype was counted ten times or more. The authors ran a second PCR of about 7 to 11 cycles using a sample-barcoded 5' primer and a J-beta primer mix. Each cDNA molecule received a tag from a template-switch adaptor that had 12 random nucleotides. TCRdb ran MiXCR on the 5' RACE reads and lists one entry per CDR3 protein. Of just under 550,000 distinct CDR3 sequences listed, about 25% were seen once; the top ten hold 8.5% to 9.5%. Germline loops: CDR1 MNHEY, CDR2 SVGAGI. CDR3 size: 13 residues. V dropped 6 bases and J dropped 2 bases, with 11 bases sitting between them. The sample was also reused in another study, on T cells of mothers and their children.

Source material: blood. This sequence was found in a boy younger than 18 in good health. The chain joins TRBV6-5 to TRBJ2-7; weak D call: TRBD2 (6 bases). CDR3 nucleotides: TGTGCCAGCAGAGGGACGGGAGCCTACGAGCAGTACTTC. This translates into CASRGTGAYEQYF.